This TCR beta chain was identified in a study of blood T cell repertoires in COVID-19. Study-level information: The study drew acute and convalescent COVID-19 samples from the United States, Italy and Spain. From T cells, B-cell-depleted T cells, or PBMCs came the material, which was cDNA or gDNA.

Original handling: Reference gene primer amplification yielded estimated nucleated cell counts. Clones were read by immunoSEQ multiplex PCR, and TCRdb kept only the in-frame ones, dropping some. That table gives V, J and clone size, and the DNA gave D and trimming. The sample shows around 200,000 clones, around 83% of them seen only once. The CDR3 is made up of 13 amino acids. In germline, CDR1 is KGHDR, CDR2 SFDVKD. V was pared by 6 bases and J by 5 bases, with 10 bases between. The sequenced material came from peripheral blood. The sequence was obtained from a woman aged 45-60 years with acute or convalescent COVID-19. The chain links TRBV24-1 to TRBJ2-1; perhaps TRBD1 as D (5 bases). The CDR3 region has the DNA TGTGCCACCAGTCCAGGGTCAGACAATGAGCAGTTCTTC. This translates into CATSPGSDNEQFF.